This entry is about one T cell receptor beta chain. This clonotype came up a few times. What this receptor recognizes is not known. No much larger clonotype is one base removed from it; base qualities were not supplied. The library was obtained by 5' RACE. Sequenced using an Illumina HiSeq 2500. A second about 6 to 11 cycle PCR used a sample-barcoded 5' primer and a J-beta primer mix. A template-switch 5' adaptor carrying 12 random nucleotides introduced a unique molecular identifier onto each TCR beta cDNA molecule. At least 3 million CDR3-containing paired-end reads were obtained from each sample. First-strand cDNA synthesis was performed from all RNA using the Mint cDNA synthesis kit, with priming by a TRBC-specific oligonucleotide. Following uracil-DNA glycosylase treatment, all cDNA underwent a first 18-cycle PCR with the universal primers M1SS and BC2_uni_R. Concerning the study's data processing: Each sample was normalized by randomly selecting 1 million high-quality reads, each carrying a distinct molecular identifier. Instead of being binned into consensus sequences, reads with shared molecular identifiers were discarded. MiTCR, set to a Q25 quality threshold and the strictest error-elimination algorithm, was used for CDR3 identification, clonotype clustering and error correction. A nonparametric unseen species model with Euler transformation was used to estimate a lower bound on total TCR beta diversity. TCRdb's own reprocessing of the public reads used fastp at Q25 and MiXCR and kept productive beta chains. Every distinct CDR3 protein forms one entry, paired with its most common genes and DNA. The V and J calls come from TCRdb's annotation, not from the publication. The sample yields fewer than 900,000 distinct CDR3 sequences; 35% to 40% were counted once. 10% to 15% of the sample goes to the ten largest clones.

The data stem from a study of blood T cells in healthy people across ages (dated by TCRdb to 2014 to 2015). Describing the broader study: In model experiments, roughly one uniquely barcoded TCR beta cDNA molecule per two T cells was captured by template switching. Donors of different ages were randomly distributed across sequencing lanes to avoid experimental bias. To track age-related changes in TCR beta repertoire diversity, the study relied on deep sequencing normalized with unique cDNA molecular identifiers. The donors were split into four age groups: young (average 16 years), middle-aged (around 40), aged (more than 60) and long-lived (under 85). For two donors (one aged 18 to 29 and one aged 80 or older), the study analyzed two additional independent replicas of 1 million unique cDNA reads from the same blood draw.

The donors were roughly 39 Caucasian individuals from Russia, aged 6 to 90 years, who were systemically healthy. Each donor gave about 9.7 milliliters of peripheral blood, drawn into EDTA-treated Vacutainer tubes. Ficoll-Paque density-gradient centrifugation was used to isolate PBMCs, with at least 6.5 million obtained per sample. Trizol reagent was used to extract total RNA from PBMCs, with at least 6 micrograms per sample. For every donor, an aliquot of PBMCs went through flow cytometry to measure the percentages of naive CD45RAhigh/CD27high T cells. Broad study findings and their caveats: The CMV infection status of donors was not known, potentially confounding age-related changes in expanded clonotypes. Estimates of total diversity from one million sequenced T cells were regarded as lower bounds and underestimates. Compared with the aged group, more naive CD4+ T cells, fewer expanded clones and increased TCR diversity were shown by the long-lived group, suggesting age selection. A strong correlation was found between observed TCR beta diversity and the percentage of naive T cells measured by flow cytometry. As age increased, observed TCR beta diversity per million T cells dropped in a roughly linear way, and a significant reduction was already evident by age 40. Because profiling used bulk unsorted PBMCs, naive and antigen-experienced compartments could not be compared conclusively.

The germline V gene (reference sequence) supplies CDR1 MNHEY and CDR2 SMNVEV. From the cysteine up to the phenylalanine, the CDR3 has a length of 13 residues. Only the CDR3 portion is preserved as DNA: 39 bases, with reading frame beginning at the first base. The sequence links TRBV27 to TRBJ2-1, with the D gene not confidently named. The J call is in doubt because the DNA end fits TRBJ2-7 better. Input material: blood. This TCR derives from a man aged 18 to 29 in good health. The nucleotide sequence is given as TGTGCCAGCAGTTTAACCCGTTACAATGAGCAGTACTTC. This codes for CASSLTRYNEQYF.